Listed below are T cell receptor beta chains from one sample, sequenced in a study of PD-1 blockade in classical Hodgkin lymphoma. TCRdb keeps only in-frame clones here, not all; method: immunoSEQ multiplex PCR. Among about 93,000 clones listed, about three quarters were seen once. Source: peripheral blood mononuclear cells (PBMCs), taken before the fourth cycle of nivolumab. The receptors shown here come from a human donor with classical Hodgkin lymphoma. Both conserved end residues are part of each CDR3. The D gene is left open where the match is weak. The size of a clone is reported for some rows only, either as once, few or many, or as a class for expanded clones.

v_call	clone_size	d_call	j_call	cdr3_nt	cdr3_aa
TRBV10-3	.	.	TRBJ2-7	TGTGCCATCAGTCGCCCCAGTCCAAACTACAGAGGGGCAGGGAGGACGGACGAGCAGTACTTC	CAISRPSPNYRGAGRTDEQYF
TRBV6-5	.	TRBD1	TRBJ2-5	TGTGCCAGCAGTCCCAGGGACAGGGGAGAGACCCAGTACTTC	CASSPRDRGETQYF
TRBV11-2	.	.	TRBJ2-2	TGTGCCAGCAGCTTTCGCCGGGCCGTTAACACCGGGGAGCTGTTTTTT	CASSFRRAVNTGELFF
TRBV7-9	.	.	TRBJ2-2	TGTGCCAGCAACCACCCTAAGAGTGACACCGGGGAGCTGTTTTTT	CASNHPKSDTGELFF
TRBV9	few	.	TRBJ2-1	TGTGCCAGCAGCGTAGAAGAGGGGCGGTATTACAATGAGCAGTTCTTC	CASSVEEGRYYNEQFF
TRBV11-2	.	TRBD1	TRBJ2-7	TGTGCCAGCAGCTTAACTATTACCGGGACAGGGAGCTACGAGCAGTACTTC	CASSLTITGTGSYEQYF
TRBV19	.	.	TRBJ2-3	TGTGCCAGTAGTAGGACCGATCTTGGTACGCAGTATTTT	CASSRTDLGTQYF
TRBV15	.	.	TRBJ2-1	TGTGCCACCAGCCGAGGGGGGGCAGAGAGGAATGAGCAGTTCTTC	CATSRGGAERNEQFF
TRBV11-2	.	.	TRBJ2-7	TGTGCCAGCAGCTTTACATCCTACGGGTCCGAGCAGTACTTC	CASSFTSYGSEQYF
TRBV30	.	.	TRBJ1-5	TGTGCCTGGAGTGTACAAACTGGAGCCAATCAGCCCCAGCATTTT	CAWSVQTGANQPQHF
TRBV2	.	TRBD2	TRBJ2-5	TGTGCCAGCAGTGAATACGGCGGGGGGGCCGGACACCACTTC	CASSEYGGGAGHHF
TRBV28	.	.	TRBJ2-3	TGTGCCAGCAACGGGCGAAGAGGCACAGATACGCAGTATTTT	CASNGRRGTDTQYF
TRBV5-6	once	TRBD1	TRBJ1-5	TGTGCCAGCAGCTTCCTAGGGACAGGGGGCGCGAATCAGCCCCAGCATTTT	CASSFLGTGGANQPQHF
TRBV11-2	.	.	TRBJ2-2	TGTGCCAGCAGCTTCGGCGGGGAGCTGTTTTTT	CASSFGGELFF
TRBV7-9	.	TRBD1	TRBJ1-2	TGTGCCAGCAGCCGACAGGGGGCCGACTATGGCTACACCTTC	CASSRQGADYGYTF
TRBV29-1	few	.	TRBJ1-2	TGCAGCGCTACCACGGGGGCTTACGGTGGCTACACCTTC	CSATTGAYGGYTF
TRBV10-2	.	.	TRBJ2-5	TGCGCCAGCAGTGGGTCAGGGGCGGCAGGGACCCAGTACTTC	CASSGSGAAGTQYF